This T cell receptor (beta chain) derives from a study of vaccination effects on CD4 cells after COVID-19. Clones were read by immunoSEQ multiplex PCR, and TCRdb kept only the in-frame ones, dropping some. The sample records nearly 30,000 clones, roughly 74% being singletons. A note on this clone: The antigen remains undetermined.

Expansion with viral peptide pools was applied to antigen-specific CD4+ T cells by the ViraFEST assay prior to sequencing. The culture ran for roughly 10 days before CD4+ T cells were isolated. Two doses of either BNT162b2 or mRNA-1273 were given to each participant. Trimming removed 4 bases from V and 8 bases from J; junction bases left unmatched: 3. The CDR3 is 13 residues long. Per germline, CDR1 SGHNT and CDR2 YYREEE (reference sequence). This specimen was CD4+ T cells from PBMCs cultured with HCoV-OC43 spike peptides, taken after COVID-19 vaccination. Subset reported: HCoV-OC43 spike overlapping peptide pool stimulation. The clonotype comes from a human donor who received a COVID-19 vaccine. The chain is built from TRBV5-4 and TRBJ1-4, with 9 bases lining up with TRBD1. The CDR3 reads CASSPDRGEKLFF. The DNA for the CDR3 is TGTGCCAGCAGCCCGGACAGGGGAGAAAAACTGTTTTTT.